The rows below give T cell receptor beta chains drawn from one sample of a study of blood T cell repertoires in COVID-19. Data came from immunoSEQ multiplex PCR; TCRdb stores just in-frame clones and leaves some out. The profile shows about 63,000 clones, more than 80% of them singletons. The sample consisted of peripheral blood. The receptors shown here come from a man between 60 and 75 years old with COVID-19, enrolled during active disease. CDR3s include the opening cysteine and the closing phenylalanine or tryptophan. The D gene is left open where the match is weak. Clone size is stated in some rows and not others, as once, few, many or a class when expanded.

TRBJ2-7 few TRBV7-2 TRBD1 CASSLEGAGGYEQYF TGTGCCAGCAGCTTAGAGGGGGCAGGCGGCTACGAGCAGTACTTC
TRBJ1-4 . TRBV12-5 . CASGLGLQATNEKLFF TGTGCTAGTGGTTTGGGATTACAAGCAACTAATGAAAAACTGTTTTTT
TRBJ2-5 . TRBV18 TRBD2 CASSPRGVKETQYF TGTGCCAGCTCACCCCGGGGGGTAAAAGAGACCCAGTACTTC
TRBJ2-2 once TRBV7-2 . CASSLSVWNTGELFF TGTGCCAGCAGCTTGTCCGTCTGGAACACCGGGGAGCTGTTTTTT
TRBJ1-2 . TRBV6-5 TRBD1 CASRTGVYGYTF TGTGCCAGCAGAACAGGGGTGTATGGCTACACCTTC
TRBJ2-7 . TRBV2 TRBD1 CASSRTGTGVNEQYF TGTGCCAGCAGTCGTACCGGGACAGGGGTCAACGAGCAGTACTTC
TRBJ1-1 . TRBV20-1 . CSATTSAEAFF TGCAGTGCTACTACGTCCGCTGAAGCTTTCTTT
TRBJ2-2 . TRBV6-2/TRBV6-3 TRBD2 CASSSAGGAGYTGELFF TGTGCCAGCAGTTCGGCAGGTGGAGCGGGATACACCGGGGAGCTGTTTTTT
TRBJ1-2 few TRBV6-1 . CASSEGAGNNYGYTF TGTGCCAGCAGTGAAGGGGCAGGGAATAACTATGGCTACACCTTC
TRBJ2-7 . TRBV6-2/TRBV6-3 . CASSYSLGREQYF TGTGCCAGCAGTTACTCATTGGGGCGCGAGCAGTACTTC
TRBJ2-5 . TRBV19 TRBD1 CASSTHLDRVWETQYF TGTGCCAGTAGTACCCACCTAGACAGGGTTTGGGAGACCCAGTACTTC
TRBJ2-3 few TRBV25-1 . CASSGRSLDTQYF TGTGCCAGCAGTGGCAGATCTTTGGATACGCAGTATTTT
TRBJ2-7 many TRBV9 . CASSPPSRAYEQYF TGTGCCAGCAGCCCCCCCTCCAGGGCCTACGAGCAGTACTTC
TRBJ2-7 . TRBV19 TRBD1 CASSVNRDSYYEQYF TGTGCCAGTAGTGTAAACCGGGACAGTTATTACGAGCAGTACTTC
TRBJ2-3 . TRBV19 TRBD2 CASSIGLAAGGDTQYF TGTGCCAGTAGTATAGGCCTAGCGGCTGGCGGAGATACGCAGTATTTT
TRBJ1-5 . TRBV6-5 . CASSSGRGSNQPQHF TGTGCCAGCAGTTCTGGTAGGGGTAGCAATCAGCCCCAGCATTTT
TRBJ1-5 . TRBV6-5 . CASSYTGNQPQHF TGTGCCAGCAGTTACACGGGAAATCAGCCCCAGCATTTT
TRBJ1-2 . TRBV3-1/TRBV3-2 TRBD1 CASSQTQQGAGYTF TGTGCCAGCAGCCAGACCCAACAGGGGGCAGGCTACACCTTC
TRBJ2-1 . TRBV7-8 TRBD2 CASSWLAGGLGEQFF TGTGCCAGCAGCTGGTTAGCGGGGGGCCTGGGTGAGCAGTTCTTC
TRBJ2-6 . TRBV4-3 . CASSQAVVASSGANVLTF TGCGCCAGCAGCCAAGCGGTAGTAGCGAGTTCTGGGGCCAACGTCCTGACTTTC
TRBJ2-5 . TRBV3-1/TRBV3-2 . CASSQGMAETQYF TGTGCCAGCAGCCAAGGAATGGCAGAGACCCAGTACTTC
TRBJ2-5 . TRBV5-1 TRBD1 CASSLTGGLSETQYF TGCGCCAGCAGCTTGACAGGGGGTTTATCAGAGACCCAGTACTTC
TRBJ1-5 . TRBV7-6 TRBD1 CASSLDRGLGQPQHF TGTGCCAGCAGCTTAGACAGGGGTCTGGGTCAGCCCCAGCATTTT
TRBJ2-1 . TRBV19 . CASSAGLFSYNEQFF TGTGCCAGTAGTGCGGGACTGTTTTCCTACAATGAGCAGTTCTTC
TRBJ2-7 . TRBV5-1 TRBD2 CASSPFRSASGSRVNYEQYF TGCGCCAGCAGCCCCTTTAGATCCGCGAGCGGGAGCCGTGTGAACTACGAGCAGTACTTC
TRBJ1-1 . TRBV6-2/TRBV6-3 . CASSSFPGNTEAFF TGTGCCAGCAGTTCTTTTCCGGGGAACACTGAAGCTTTCTTT
TRBJ2-7 . TRBV7-2 TRBD2 CASSLALASGAYEQYF TGTGCCAGCAGCTTAGCGTTGGCTAGCGGAGCCTACGAGCAGTACTTC
TRBJ1-2 few TRBV30 TRBD1 CAWKGAYGYTF TGTGCCTGGAAGGGGGCCTATGGCTACACCTTC
TRBJ1-2 . TRBV27 . CASSFGGGGYGYTF TGTGCCAGCAGTTTTGGTGGGGGCGGCTATGGCTACACCTTC
TRBJ2-5 . TRBV11-2 . CASSPMQGKTQYF TGTGCCAGCAGCCCCATGCAGGGGAAGACCCAGTACTTC
TRBJ1-2 . TRBV5-1 TRBD1 CASSSLTGGDGYTF TGCGCCAGCAGCTCACTGACAGGGGGCGATGGCTACACCTTC
TRBJ2-1 . TRBV18 TRBD2 CASAVTSGAGNEQFF TGTGCCAGCGCTGTGACTAGCGGGGCCGGGAATGAGCAGTTCTTC
TRBJ1-1 . TRBV19 TRBD1 CASQVPGGLLNTEAFF TGTGCCAGCCAAGTCCCAGGGGGGCTGTTGAACACTGAAGCTTTCTTT
TRBJ2-7 . TRBV5-1 TRBD1 CASSLAGGISHEQYF TGCGCCAGCAGCTTGGCAGGGGGCATTAGTCACGAGCAGTACTTC
TRBJ1-1 . TRBV10-3 . CAISLTANTEAFF TGTGCCATCAGCCTGACAGCGAACACTGAAGCTTTCTTT
TRBJ2-5 . TRBV9 . CASSVVGQAETQYF TGTGCCAGCAGCGTAGTGGGTCAAGCGGAGACCCAGTACTTC
TRBJ1-1 . TRBV5-8 . CASSLLQGAFF TGTGCCAGCAGCTTGTTACAGGGAGCTTTCTTT
TRBJ1-4 . TRBV11-2 TRBD1 CASSVGTGGFSVEKLFF TGTGCCAGCAGCGTAGGGACAGGGGGCTTCTCGGTTGAAAAACTGTTTTTT
TRBJ1-4 . TRBV6-5 . CASSYRPPMEEKLFF TGTGCCAGCAGTTACCGACCCCCGATGGAGGAAAAACTGTTTTTT
TRBJ1-3 once TRBV5-1 . CASRETGSSGNTIYF TGCGCCAGCAGGGAAACAGGAAGCTCTGGAAACACCATATATTTT
TRBJ2-7 . TRBV4-3 . CASSQRAPGDTPSEQYF TGCGCCAGCAGCCAACGGGCCCCCGGGGACACTCCATCGGAGCAGTACTTC
TRBJ1-1 . TRBV7-6 . CASSARPSAGSEAFF TGTGCCAGCAGCGCCCGCCCCTCGGCAGGGTCTGAAGCTTTCTTT
TRBJ1-2 . TRBV5-5 TRBD1 CASSSGTGSNYGYTF TGTGCCAGCAGCTCAGGGACAGGTTCGAACTATGGCTACACCTTC
TRBJ2-1 . TRBV3-1/TRBV3-2 . CASSQDGRDRGNEQFF TGTGCCAGCAGCCAAGATGGGCGGGACCGGGGCAATGAGCAGTTCTTC
TRBJ1-2 once TRBV7-6 TRBD1 CASSAGQGSNGYTF TGTGCCAGCAGCGCGGGACAGGGGAGCAATGGCTACACCTTC
TRBJ1-5 . TRBV2 TRBD1 CASSETPGTGGKKGNQPQHF TGTGCCAGCAGCGAAACTCCCGGGACAGGGGGAAAGAAGGGCAATCAGCCCCAGCATTTT
TRBJ2-7 . TRBV7-9 . CASSAGGTEIYEQYF TGTGCCAGCAGCGCAGGCGGGACAGAAATCTACGAGCAGTACTTC
TRBJ2-7 once TRBV14 . CASSQDGGTVRYEQYF TGTGCCAGCAGCCAAGATGGGGGGACCGTACGCTACGAGCAGTACTTC